One sample yielded the 10 T cell receptor beta chains listed below, sequenced in a study of T cells in women clearing cervical HPV infection. The method was immunoSEQ multiplex PCR; TCRdb's version includes in-frame clones alone and lacks a portion of them. The sample features approximately 34,000 clones, with roughly 1.5% in its top ten. The sample taken for sequencing was blood buffy coat. These receptors originate from a woman aged 18-70 years with a cervical HPV16 infection that either progressed to CIN3+ or cleared (not recorded which).

Remarks on this clone: The read halts 3 residues ahead of the CDR3 end, with the missing end drawn from the germline J gene. The rearrangement links TRBV6-2 or TRBV6-3 to TRBJ2-2, with D possibly TRBD2 on 5 matching bases. Germline CDR1 and CDR2: MNHEY and SVGEGT. This CDR3 contains 14 residues. Trimming left V 6 bases short and J 4 bases short, with 12 bases between. This CDR3 is CASSALVITGELFF. The CDR3 DNA, read in part, is TGTGCCAGCAGCGCACTAGTAATCACCGGGGAG.

Note on this clone: The observed sequence ends 3 residues before the CDR3 terminus, with the missing tail filled in from the germline J gene. The chain joins TRBV7-3 to TRBJ2-7; the D is unclear. With 5 bases removed from V and 5 bases from J, the gap between germline ends came to 16 bases. CDR1 SGHTA and CDR2 FQGTGA come from the germline V gene. This CDR3 comprises 14 residues. The CDR3 here is CASSRQGRPHEQYF. CDR3 DNA, as far as it was read: TGTGCCAGCAGCCGACAAGGTCGGCCCCACGAG. The full variable domain, with the rest looked up from reference TRBV7-3 and TRBJ2-7, is GAGVSQTPSNKVTEKGKYVELRCDPISGHTALYWYRQSLGQGPEFLIYFQGTGAADDSGLPNDRFFAVRPEGSVSTLKIQRTERGDSAVYLCASSRQGRPHEQYFGPGTRLTVT.

Remarks on this clone: The read terminates 3 residues before the CDR3 end, so the remaining end is supplied by the germline J gene. The genes are TRBV6-2 or TRBV6-3 and TRBJ1-5; D is uncertain. The germline V and J ends were trimmed by 6 bases and 2 bases, with 14 bases remaining between them. Germline-derived CDR1 and CDR2 are MNHEY and SVGEGT. The CDR3 is 15 residues long. CDR3 in amino acids: CASSITLAGNQPQHF. Incomplete CDR3 DNA: TGTGCCAGCAGCATAACCCTCGCGGGCAATCAGCCC.

Comments on this clone: The observed sequence ends 3 residues before the CDR3 terminus, with the missing tail filled in from the germline J gene. J is TRBJ1-2 and V is TRBV7-2; TRBD1 aligns across 7 bases. The CDR3 loop spans 15 amino acids. The V gene end was trimmed by 4 bases and the J gene end by 5 bases; junction bases not matched to a gene: 10. The germline V gene encodes CDR1 SGHTA and CDR2 FQGNSA. CDR3 bases read: TGTGCCAGCAGCTCCTTCGCCTCACAGGGGTATGGC. It encodes CASSSFASQGYG. The CDR3, in full, reads CASSSFASQGYGYTF.

With respect to this clone: The CDR3 goes on 3 residues after the read ends, and that part is filled in from the germline J gene. This chain joins TRBV19 and TRBJ2-3; 8 bases line up with TRBD1. The CDR3 totals 16 residues. Germline CDR1 LNHDA, CDR2 SQIVND (reference sequence). The covered CDR3 bases are TGTGCCAGTAGTAACCCCGACAGGGGCCCCCAAGAGACG. It is translated as CASSNPDRGPQET. The whole CDR3 reads CASSNPDRGPQETQYF.

Turning to this clone: The CDR3 goes on 3 residues after the read ends, and that part is filled in from the germline J gene. The chain joins TRBV5-4 to TRBJ2-1; 9 bases align to TRBD1. V was clipped by 4 bases and J by 6 bases; unmatched bases: 8. The germline V gene has CDR1 SGHNT and CDR2 YYREEE (reference sequence). CDR3 length: 15 amino acids. CDR3 sequence reads: CASSQTGGRGNEQFF. Incomplete CDR3 DNA: TGTGCCAGCAGCCAAACAGGGGGCCGGGGCAATGAG.

Of note for this clone: The read terminates 3 residues before the CDR3 end, so the remaining end is supplied by the germline J gene. Other DNA sequences of this sample code for an identical CDR3. The chain has TRBV5-6 and TRBJ1-1, with TRBD1 as a possible D gene (5 bases). This CDR3 is 13 amino acids long. Trimming stripped 5 bases from V and 0 bases from J, with 8 bases between. CDR1 and CDR2 (germline): SGHDT, YYEEEE. The CDR3 protein is CASRGQLNTEAFF. CDR3 DNA (partial): TGTGCCAGCAGGGGGCAATTGAACACTGAA.

A word on this clone: The read finishes 3 residues shy of the CDR3 end, and the germline J gene is used to complete it. The V gene is TRBV29-1, the J gene TRBJ2-7; D might be TRBD2 (5 bases). The germline V and J ends were trimmed by 3 bases and 3 bases, with 9 bases remaining between them. Germline V gives CDR1 SQVTM, CDR2 ANQGSEA. The CDR3 is 12 amino acids. The CDR3 spells CSVDSAGYEQYF. The sequenced part of the CDR3 DNA is TGCAGCGTTGATTCGGCGGGCTACGAG.

With regard to this clone: The read ends 3 residues shy of where the CDR3 ends; the end is completed using the germline J gene. This rearrangement joins TRBV2 to TRBJ1-5, with D maybe TRBD1 (5 bases). V was cut by 4 bases and J by 2 bases, with 12 bases left in between. Germline V gene lookup returns CDR1 SNHLY and CDR2 FYNNEI. The CDR3 length is 15 residues. The CDR3 region is CASSARAGRNQPQHF. The covered CDR3 bases are TGTGCCAGCAGTGCACGAGCGGGGCGCAATCAGCCC.

With respect to this clone: The read stops 3 residues short of the end of the CDR3; the missing end is completed from the germline J gene. The chain recombines TRBV19 with TRBJ1-2, with D unresolved. The germline CDR1 and CDR2 sequences are LNHDA and SQIVND (reference sequence). Trimming took off 3 bases at V and 7 bases at J, with 18 bases between the two ends. The CDR3 loop spans 15 amino acids. CDR3 protein: CASSIGSKQLGGYTF. Partial CDR3 DNA: TGTGCCAGTAGTATTGGGTCGAAACAGTTGGGTGGC.